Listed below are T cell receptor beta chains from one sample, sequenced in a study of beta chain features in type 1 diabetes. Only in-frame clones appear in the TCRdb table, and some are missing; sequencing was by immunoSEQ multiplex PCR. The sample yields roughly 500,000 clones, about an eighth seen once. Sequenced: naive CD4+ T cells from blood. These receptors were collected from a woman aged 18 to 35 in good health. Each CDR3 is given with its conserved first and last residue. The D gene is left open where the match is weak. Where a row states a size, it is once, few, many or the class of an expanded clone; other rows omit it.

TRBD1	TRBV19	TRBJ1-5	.	TGTGCCAGTAGTATCGGGACAGTAGGCCAGCCCCAGCATTTT	CASSIGTVGQPQHF
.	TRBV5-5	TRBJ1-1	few	TGTGCCAGCAGCTCTCCCGAGGGGCTAACTGAAGCTTTCTTT	CASSSPEGLTEAFF
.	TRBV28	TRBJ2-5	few	TGTGCCAGCACCCCCTCCGGGACGCAGGGGAGAGAGACCCAGTACTTC	CASTPSGTQGRETQYF
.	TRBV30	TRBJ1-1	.	TGTGCCTGGAGTGTATTCGGGATCGTCACTGAAGCTTTCTTT	CAWSVFGIVTEAFF
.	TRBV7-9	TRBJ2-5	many	TGTGCCAGCAGTCGACAGGACCGAACCCAGTACTTC	CASSRQDRTQYF
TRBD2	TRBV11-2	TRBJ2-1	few	TGTGCCACAGGGACTAGCGGTTACAATGAGCAGTTCTTC	CATGTSGYNEQFF
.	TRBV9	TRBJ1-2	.	TGTGCCAGCAGCGTAGAATGGGGAGGAGATGGCTACACCTTC	CASSVEWGGDGYTF
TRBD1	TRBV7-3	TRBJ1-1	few	TGTGCCAGCAGCTTACAGGGGGCGAAGAGTGAAGCTTTCTTT	CASSLQGAKSEAFF
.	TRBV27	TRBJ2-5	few	TGTGCCAGCAGTTCGACAAGAAAAGAGACCCAGTACTTC	CASSSTRKETQYF
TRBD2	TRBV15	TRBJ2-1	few	TGTGCCACCAGCAGAGCCCTAGCGGTTAATGAGCAGTTCTTC	CATSRALAVNEQFF
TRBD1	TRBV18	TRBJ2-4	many	TGTGCCAGCTCACTGGCCAGGGGGCTGCACATTCAGTACTTC	CASSLARGLHIQYF
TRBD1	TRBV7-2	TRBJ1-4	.	TGTGCCAGCAGCCAAGACAGGGCAACTAATGAAAAACTGTTTTTT	CASSQDRATNEKLFF
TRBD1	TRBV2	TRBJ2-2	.	TGTGCCAGCAGTGAACAAGGACAGGGGAACACCGGGGAGCTGTTTTTT	CASSEQGQGNTGELFF
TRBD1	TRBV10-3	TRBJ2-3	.	TGTGCCACCTCAGGACAGGACTCTAGCACAGATACGCAGTATTTT	CATSGQDSSTDTQYF
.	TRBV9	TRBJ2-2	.	TGTGCCAGCAGGGCAGGACAAAACACCGGGGAGCTGTTTTTT	CASRAGQNTGELFF
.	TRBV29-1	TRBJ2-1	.	TGCAGCGTTGGCCGGGCGGGTCGGCAAGATGAGCAGTTCTTC	CSVGRAGRQDEQFF
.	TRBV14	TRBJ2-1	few	TGTGCCAGCAGCCAAAAAGGTCGCAATGAGCAGTTCTTC	CASSQKGRNEQFF
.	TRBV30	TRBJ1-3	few	TGTGCCTGGAGTGTGACGGGACCAGGAAACACCATATATTTT	CAWSVTGPGNTIYF
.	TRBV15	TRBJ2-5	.	TGTGCCACCAGCAGAGTCACAGGGCCGTCGGCCAAGACCCAGTACTTC	CATSRVTGPSAKTQYF
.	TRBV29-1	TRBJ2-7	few	TGCAGCGTTGACCGGGACGGGGGATACGAGCAGTACTTC	CSVDRDGGYEQYF
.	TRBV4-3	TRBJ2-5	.	TGCGCCAGCAGCCAAGATCTTGAAGAGACCCAGTACTTC	CASSQDLEETQYF
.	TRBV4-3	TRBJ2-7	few	TGCGCCAGCAGCCGAGCGGGTGAGGCCCTTTACGAGCAGTACTTC	CASSRAGEALYEQYF
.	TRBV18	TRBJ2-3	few	TGTGCCAGCTCACCACAAGGGAGACGCACAGATACGCAGTATTTT	CASSPQGRRTDTQYF